What follows is one TCR beta chain and its context. These data originate in a study of blood T cell repertoires in COVID-19. Study at large: COVID-19 samples from acute and convalescent phases originated in the United States, Italy and Spain. From T cells, B-cell-depleted T cells, or PBMCs came the material, which was cDNA or gDNA.

As originally analysed: It was from reference gene primer amplification that nucleated cell counts were estimated. The assay was immunoSEQ multiplex PCR, and TCRdb's table has in-frame clones only and misses some. V, J and clone size are taken as reported in that table, and D and trimming were inferred from the DNA itself. The profile shows hundreds of thousands of clones, 86% of them singletons. The V and J ends lost 0 bases and 5 bases, in that order; junction bases with no gene match: 6. There are 16 residues in the CDR3. CDR1 and CDR2 (germline): MNHEY, SVGEGT. The receptor was derived from a woman aged 55 to 70 with COVID-19, enrolled during active disease. The chain recombines TRBV6-2 or TRBV6-3 with TRBJ2-5; 10 nucleotides line up with TRBD2. Sequencing used peripheral blood. The CDR3 region is CASSYSRGSGRETQYF. As DNA, the CDR3 is TGTGCCAGCAGTTACTCCCGGGGTAGCGGGAGGGAGACCCAGTACTTC.